Below, one T cell receptor beta chain is given with its context. Its antigen remains unidentified. Base qualities are not provided; no much larger clone lies one nucleotide away. The healthy controls were a few dozen blood donors, and the buffy coats of these donors were supplied by the Finnish Red Cross blood service. All TCR-sequenced material derived from peripheral blood: patient blood samples and healthy donor buffy coats. Peripheral blood mononuclear cells were isolated by Ficoll-Hypaque gradient centrifugation. CD4+ cells were purified magnetically from the buffy coats of healthy controls. Genomic DNA was extracted using the Gentra Puregene Cell and Tissue kit, and a Qubit 2.0 fluorometer was used to quantify it. This record comes from a study of STAT5B mutations in CD4+ large granular lymphocyte leukemia (dated by TCRdb to between 2021 and 2022). For the wider study: Among the healthy controls, the CDR3 'QG' motif was associated with a particular HLA allele. The TCRbeta repertoires of CD4+ T-cell large granular lymphocyte leukemia patients were compared with the TCRbeta repertoires of healthy blood donors. Flow cytometry on FACSCanto II or FACSVerse confirmed that purified fractions exceeded 95% purity among lymphocytes.

Germline trimming amounts to 4 bases on V and 10 bases on J, with 12 as the count of junction bases outside the gene matches. The CDR3 covers 16 residues, taking in both the cysteine and the phenylalanine. Solely the CDR3 DNA is kept, with 48 bases framed from the first base. From the germline V gene, CDR1 is SNHLY and CDR2 is FYNNEI. The study at large found these results: Compared with healthy CD4+ repertoires, CD4-sorted patient repertoires appeared more clonal, and this difference remained even after the putative leukemic clones were removed. TRBV06-family usage was enriched among the top patient clones (8/27) compared with healthy controls (2/35). Main leukemic clonotypes were private to each patient, although 25% to 30% of the main leukemic clonotypes were found at low frequency in the non-leukemic repertoires of other patients. The data were not HLA-matched, and the relatively small sample size could explain the higher clonality seen in CD4+ compared with CD8+ T-LGLL.

The immunoSEQ assay at survey resolution was used to sequence TCRbeta rearrangements from genomic DNA. For the original study's pipeline: In the TCR sequencing data, the lowest productive clonotype frequency that could be detected was 2.59 x 10-5. Only productive TCRbeta rearrangements, meaning sequences that were complete and in-frame, were kept for the analyses. The clonality of each sample was calculated as Simpson clonality in the immunoSEQ Analyzer version 3.0. Based on frequency, clones were grouped as very rare, small, medium, large (1-20%) or hyperexpanded (>20%). OLGA 1.2.3 estimated generation probabilities, VDJtools produced V-gene circos plots, VDJdb was queried for specificities, and GLIPH identified CDR3 motifs. Imported from immuneACCESS, the table was reduced by TCRdb to in-frame sequences with V and J called. These copies leave out some clones; in studies compared against another copy, an unresolved V gene accounts for under half, and the cause of the remainder is not known. The V and J calls and clone size come from that table; D and trimming were worked out from the DNA. Counted in this sample were about 38,000 clones; 65% to 90% of them appeared once. The top ten hold 1% to 1.5% of the sample.

Recombination joined TRBV2 with TRBJ2-4, and 11 junction bases match TRBD2. Sequencing input: CD4+ T cells from blood buffy coats. This receptor was identified in a human donor in good health. The bases are TGTGCCAGCAGTGGGGGCATACTAGCGGGAGAAGATATTCAGTACTTC. Its translation reads: CASSGGILAGEDIQYF.